Listed below are T cell receptor beta chains from one sample, sequenced in a study of cytomegalovirus exposure and HLA in healthy donors. The table came from immunoSEQ multiplex PCR; TCRdb's copy has only in-frame clones and leaves some out. The top ten hold approximately 0.84% of the sample, which has a few hundred thousand clones, about nine tenths seen once. Sequencing was performed on PBMCs. Receptor source: a young woman in good health and CMV-seronegative. The CDR3 runs from the conserved cysteine through the conserved F or W. Fields, in order: V gene, CDR3 protein.

TRBV4-2 CASSQDLAVPKFDEQFF
TRBV5-1 CASSLEAGGPSVTGELFF
TRBV30 CAWSPPGLYGYTF
TRBV5-1 CASSEGTSHQPQHF
TRBV27 CASSSNWGENTEAFF
TRBV19 CASTRSGANTGELFF
TRBV10-3 CATNPGMNTEAFF
TRBV13 CASSQGDSGGEQYF
TRBV11-1 CASSYPGQEAFF
TRBV7-8 CASSLQGWETQYF
TRBV13 CASSPIAGGLANEQFF
TRBV2 CASSEGGQVTYEQYF
TRBV19 CASISSWLAYEQYF
TRBV29-1 CSVDPGGRLSFF
TRBV5-1 CASSPEGGGVDTQYF
TRBV7-9 CASSSDFGADTEAFF
TRBV7-6 CASGLAGAYNEQFF
TRBV6-1 CASRADYYEQYF
TRBV7-8 CASSLGTSSGEQYF
TRBV4-1 CASSRGTGVNEQYF
TRBV7-2 CASSLGSLEQYF
TRBV5-6 CASSLFGLDTGELFF
TRBV6-6 CASNVGGTEAFF
TRBV28 CASSRDRESAEAFF
TRBV2 CASSGGLAVSETQYF
TRBV13 CASSTPGQGRTEAFF
TRBV27 CASSSALAGGPGDTQYF
TRBV9 CASSVALATSNEQFF
TRBV6-4 CASSDSHDTQYF
TRBV5-1 CASSLTGKNTGELFF
TRBV6-1 CASSDNRGSTDTQYF
TRBV27 CASAEVLAGLETQYF
TRBV28 CASSGGPSSSTDTQYF
TRBV7-6 CASSELQNTEAFF
TRBV5-4 CASSLGGLGYEQYF
TRBV4-3 CASSPRLAGQETQYF
TRBV18 CASSPRTASNYGYTF
TRBV2 CASPDPGTGVDEQFF
TRBV9 CASSVGGLSGNTIYF
TRBV10-3 CAISDPGQQETQYF
TRBV18 CASSTYRAKGENEQFF
TRBV7-9 CASRPGIPGGGYTF
TRBV5-1 CASSLGSGIPTIYF
TRBV7-9 CASSFSSRDSQETQYF
TRBV9 CASSVELGQGNGYTF